This T cell receptor (beta chain) emerged from a study of T cell responses to AZD1222 COVID-19 vaccine. Germline-derived CDR1 and CDR2 are SGDLS and YYNGEE. There are 14 residues in the CDR3. Between the trimmed V and J ends, which lost 2 bases and 6 bases, there was a span of 12 bases. About this clone: As yet, its antigen is unknown.

Study-wide results and caveats: The donors showed a predominance of white British ancestry and of females, with possible underestimation of clonal diversity. Researchers took repertoire samples only after the peak T cell response had come.

This table comes from immunoSEQ multiplex PCR, and its TCRdb copy is limited to in-frame clones, with some not included. The table has some 100,000 clones, 86% seen once. The V and J genes are TRBV9 and TRBJ1-3, with unresolved D. The clonotype comes from an adult in good health. The material sequenced was peripheral blood, taken on day 0 of AZD1222 vaccination. The CDR3 reads CASSVAYGENTIYF. The CDR3 bases are TGTGCCAGCAGCGTCGCCTACGGGGAAAACACCATATATTTT.